The next 31 T cell receptor beta chains were all read from a single sample in a study of shared clonotypes between healthy human individuals. Repertoires were generated with immunoSEQ multiplex PCR, while TCRdb's copy carries only in-frame clones and drops some. The sample lists some 1,400,000 clones; roughly 96% were seen once. The sample consisted of naive CD4+ T cells sorted from blood. Subset meaning: CD45RA+ positively selected. The receptors come from a man aged 25-45 years in good health.

With regard to this clone: Other DNA sequences in the sample encode the same CDR3. DNA for the CDR3: TGCGCCAGCAGCTTGGGTGGGGGAATGAACACTGAAGCTTTCTTT. Its translation: CASSLGGGMNTEAFF. The genes are TRBV5-1 and TRBJ1-1; possible D gene TRBD1, 5 bases. Trimming pared 0 bases from V and 0 bases from J, leaving 9 bases between. CDR1 and CDR2 (germline): SGHRS, YFSETQ. The CDR3 totals 15 residues.

This chain links TRBV7-8 with TRBJ2-1, with a weak D call TRBD2 (6 bases). Trimming shortened V by 5 bases and J by 8 bases, and 16 bases separated the two germline ends. This CDR3 contains 14 residues. The germline gives CDR1 SGHVS, CDR2 FQNEAQ. The CDR3 protein is CASSHASGEDEQFF. The CDR3 coding sequence is TGTGCCAGCAGCCACGCATCCGGGGAGGATGAGCAGTTCTTC.

The chain is built from TRBV9 and TRBJ1-4, with 7 bases matching TRBD1. The CDR3 is 19 amino acids. Germline values: CDR1 SGDLS, CDR2 YYNGEE. The ends lost 4 bases at V and 3 bases at J; junction bases unmatched: 18. The CDR3 coding sequence is TGTGCCAGCAGCCCCCGACGGGACAGCCTAATTTTAGCTAATGAAAAACTGTTTTTT. This encodes CASSPRRDSLILANEKLFF.

V and J are TRBV18 and TRBJ2-3; no clear D. There are 14 residues in the CDR3. Trimming removed 0 bases at V and 4 bases at J, with 8 bases between. CDR1 KGHSH and CDR2 LQKENI come from the germline V gene. In DNA, the CDR3 is TGTGCCAGCTCACCACCTGAAAGACCAGATACGCAGTATTTT. This translates into CASSPPERPDTQYF.

CDR3 region: CSVGSTQDTQYF. The CDR3 DNA sequence: TGCAGCGTCGGGAGTACTCAAGATACGCAGTATTTT. The chain combines TRBV29-1 with TRBJ2-3; TRBD2 might be the D (6 bases). Germline CDR1 is SQVTM and CDR2 is ANQGSEA. The CDR3 extends over 12 amino acids. The germline V and J ends were trimmed by 6 bases and 5 bases, with 12 bases remaining between them.

The CDR3, as DNA: TGTGCCAGCAGCTTGAGTTCCGGGACAGGGGCCATTCAGTACTTC. It translates to CASSLSSGTGAIQYF. The chain is built from TRBV5-4 and TRBJ2-4, with 10 positions matching TRBD1. The germline gives CDR1 SGHNT, CDR2 YYREEE (reference sequence). This CDR3 comprises 15 residues. Trimming cost V 1 base and J 9 bases; bases outside gene matches: 7.

The chain is built from TRBV27 and TRBJ2-5; D is ambiguous. This CDR3 has 13 amino acids. Between the trimmed V and J ends, which lost 4 bases and 0 bases, there was a span of 6 bases. CDR1 and CDR2 (germline): MNHEY, SMNVEV (reference sequence). The CDR3 region is CASSSPYQETQYF. For the CDR3, the DNA is TGTGCCAGCAGTTCCCCTTACCAAGAGACCCAGTACTTC.

The DNA of the CDR3 is TGTGCCAGCACCCTAGAGGGGAGGCCATGGAATGAGCAGTTCTTC. It is translated as CASTLEGRPWNEQFF. The chain combines TRBV9 with TRBJ2-1; D perhaps matches TRBD2 (6 bases). With 6 bases removed from V and 7 bases from J, the gap between germline ends came to 20 bases. The CDR3 has 15 residues. CDR1 and CDR2 from the germline V gene are SGDLS and YYNGEE.

CDR3 nucleotides: TGTGCCAGCAGTCTGGGACAGATCTACTACGAGCAGTACTTC. It yields the protein CASSLGQIYYEQYF. The genes are TRBV6-1 and TRBJ2-7; 7 bases map to TRBD1. V lost 5 bases, J lost 3 bases, and 7 bases stayed unmatched. The CDR3 covers 14 residues. Per the germline V gene, CDR1 is MNHNS and CDR2 is SASEGT.

The chain has TRBV15 and TRBJ2-3; D may be TRBD1 (5 bases). The CDR3 totals 14 residues. CDR1 LNHNV and CDR2 YYDKDF come from the germline V gene (reference sequence). Trimming cost V 3 bases and J 0 bases, with 7 bases left between them. The CDR3 bases are TGTGCCACCAGCAGGGACAAAAGCACAGATACGCAGTATTTT. Residues: CATSRDKSTDTQYF.

The chain has TRBV29-1 and TRBJ2-5; 7 bases agree with TRBD1. Germline CDR1 is SQVTM and CDR2 is ANQGSEA. The CDR3 totals 14 residues. With V trimmed by 7 bases and J by 2 bases, 10 bases remained unmatched. CDR3 nucleotide sequence: TGCAGCGGCGTCCCCAGGGGGACACAAGAGACCCAGTACTTC. This sequence encodes CSGVPRGTQETQYF.

The chain links TRBV9 to TRBJ2-3, with 10 bases lining up with TRBD2. The CDR3 contains 16 residues. The V segment lost 1 base and the J segment 2 bases; nucleotides outside the gene matches: 4. The germline CDR1 and CDR2 sequences are SGDLS and YYNGEE. The CDR3, as DNA: TGTGCCAGCAGCGTATCGCTAGCGGGAGTCACAGATACGCAGTATTTT. This translates into CASSVSLAGVTDTQYF.

The chain joins TRBV5-1 to TRBJ2-2; 9 nucleotides match TRBD1. The CDR3 spans 16 residues. Per the germline V gene, CDR1 is SGHRS and CDR2 is YFSETQ. V shed 0 bases and J 3 bases; nucleotides not matched to a gene: 3. CDR3 loop: CASSLAGTGHTGELFF. The CDR3 nucleotides are TGCGCCAGCAGCTTGGCCGGGACAGGGCACACCGGGGAGCTGTTTTTT.

This clone was found a few times. The chain uses TRBV12-5 and TRBJ2-3, with 8 bases that match TRBD1. Germline CDR1 is LGHNT and CDR2 is FRNRAP. V lost 7 bases and J lost 4; bases outside the gene matches: 7. The CDR3 has 14 residues. CDR3 residues: CASALQGGADTQYF. The CDR3 DNA is TGTGCTAGTGCCCTACAGGGGGGAGCAGATACGCAGTATTTT. The complete variable domain, with remaining parts taken from reference TRBV12-5 and TRBJ2-3, reads DARVTQTPRHKVTEMGQEVTMRCQPILGHNTVFWYRQTMMQGLELLAYFRNRAPLDDSGMPKDRFSAEMPDATLATLKIQPSEPRDSAVYFCASALQGGADTQYFGPGTRLTVL.

The chain joins TRBV15 to TRBJ2-7; no clear D gene. V lost 5 bases to trimming and J lost 1 base, with 9 bases between them. In germline, CDR1 is LNHNV, CDR2 YYDKDF (reference sequence). There are 13 residues in the CDR3. CDR3 sequence reads: CATSSKGSYEQYF. CDR3 DNA: TGTGCCACCAGCTCAAAGGGATCCTACGAGCAGTACTTC. Using reference TRBV15 and TRBJ2-7 for the parts outside the CDR3, the full variable domain is DAMVIQNPRYQVTQFGKPVTLSCSQTLNHNVMYWYQQKSSQAPKLLFHYYDKDFNNEADTPDNFQSRRPNTSFCFLDIRSPGLGDTAMYLCATSSKGSYEQYFGPGTRLTVT.

The chain uses TRBV9 and TRBJ2-1, with 8 bases that match TRBD2. The length of the CDR3 is 16 residues. Germline V gene sequence: CDR1 SGDLS, CDR2 YYNGEE. Losses at the gene ends were 3 bases for V and 0 bases for J; bases not matched to a gene: 5. CDR3 nucleotide sequence: TGTGCCAGCAGCGGGACTAGCCGAAGCTCCTACAATGAGCAGTTCTTC. This sequence encodes CASSGTSRSSYNEQFF.

The rearrangement joins TRBV5-4 to TRBJ1-6, with D unresolved. V was trimmed by 4 bases and J by 6 bases, leaving 8 bases between them. Germline V gives CDR1 SGHNT, CDR2 YYREEE (reference sequence). The CDR3 consists of 13 residues. The DNA for the CDR3 is TGTGCCAGCAGCCCCGTCGGTAATTCACCCCTCCACTTT. Protein sequence: CASSPVGNSPLHF.

The V and J genes are TRBV7-9 and TRBJ2-7; D not certain. Trimming took off 1 base at V and 3 bases at J, with 7 bases between the two ends. CDR1 is SEHNR and CDR2 is FQNEAQ in the germline V gene (reference sequence). The CDR3 is 13 amino acids. The CDR3 sequence is CASSLELLYEQYF. The CDR3 coding sequence is TGTGCCAGCAGCTTAGAGCTTCTCTACGAGCAGTACTTC. Supplemented by reference TRBV7-9 and TRBJ2-7, the full variable domain reads DTGVSQNPRHKITKRGQNVTFRCDPISEHNRLYWYRQTLGQGPEFLTYFQNEAQLEKSRLLSDRFSAERPKGSFSTLEIQRTEQGDSAMYLCASSLELLYEQYFGPGTRLTVT.

This sequence joins TRBV7-9 and TRBJ1-5, with 10 bases fitting TRBD1. Germline assignment: CDR1 SEHNR and CDR2 FQNEAQ (reference sequence). Trimming took 4 bases from V and 5 from J; bases not matched to a gene: 11. The CDR3 has 17 residues. Here the CDR3 reads CASSSEGRTGGDQPQHF. The CDR3 coding sequence is TGTGCCAGCAGCTCAGAGGGACGGACAGGGGGGGATCAGCCCCAGCATTTT.

The chain is built from TRBV7-2 and TRBJ2-1; D uncertain. Trimming took 0 bases from V and 9 from J, leaving 18 bases between them. The CDR3 extends over 16 amino acids. The germline gives CDR1 SGHTA, CDR2 FQGNSA. The CDR3 loop reads CASSLAYRTYEAEQFF. The CDR3 DNA reads TGTGCCAGCAGCTTAGCATATAGGACCTATGAGGCTGAGCAGTTCTTC. Together with reference TRBV7-2 and TRBJ2-1, the CDR3 gives the full variable domain: GAGVSQSPSNKVTEKGKDVELRCDPISGHTALYWYRQSLGQGLEFLIYFQGNSAPDKSGLPSDRFSAERTGGSVSTLTIQRTQQEDSAVYLCASSLAYRTYEAEQFFGPGTRLTVL.

This clone was seen a single time. The chain combines TRBV9 with TRBJ2-3; a possible D gene is TRBD1 (5 bases). The length of the CDR3 is 17 residues. With 4 bases removed from V and 3 bases from J, the gap between germline ends came to 21 bases. CDR1 and CDR2 (germline): SGDLS, YYNGEE. CDR3 residues: CASSPRLGAAGTDTQYF. CDR3 nucleotide sequence: TGTGCCAGCAGCCCCAGGCTAGGGGCTGCTGGGACAGATACGCAGTATTTT.

The chain joins TRBV6-1 to TRBJ2-3; D not certain. The CDR3 is 13 residues long. V dropped 10 bases and J dropped 2 bases, with 13 bases sitting between them. Germline V gene lookup returns CDR1 MNHNS and CDR2 SASEGT. The CDR3 sequence: CATNRVPTDTQYF. CDR3 DNA sequence: TGTGCCACGAATAGGGTCCCCACAGATACGCAGTATTTT.

This chain connects TRBV5-6 to TRBJ2-3; no reliable D call. This CDR3 contains 12 residues. Germline-derived CDR1 and CDR2 are SGHDT and YYEEEE. V dropped 0 bases and J dropped 8 bases, with 7 bases sitting between them. CDR3 sequence (DNA): TGTGCCAGCAGCTTGGCTGTGGGTACGCAGTATTTT. Translated: CASSLAVGTQYF.

The chain links TRBV18 to TRBJ2-7; no clear D. The CDR3 is made up of 13 amino acids. The germline V gene has CDR1 KGHSH and CDR2 LQKENI. The V and J ends lost 2 bases and 2 bases respectively, with 7 bases between them. The chain's CDR3 is CASSPEFAYEQYF. The CDR3 DNA is TGTGCCAGCTCACCAGAATTCGCCTACGAGCAGTACTTC.

The chain combines TRBV10-1 with TRBJ2-7; 10 nucleotides align to TRBD2. CDR3 size: 15 residues. V was pared by 2 bases and J by 5 bases, with 6 bases of the junction left unmatched. From germline, CDR1 is WNHNN and CDR2 SYGVQD (reference sequence). The CDR3 loop is CASSERPSGRNEQYF. DNA of the CDR3: TGCGCCAGCAGTGAGCGGCCTAGCGGGAGAAACGAGCAGTACTTC.

On this clone itself: Other DNA sequences of this sample code for an identical CDR3. The rearrangement uses TRBV15 and TRBJ2-5; the D is unclear. The germline V gene has CDR1 LNHNV and CDR2 YYDKDF (reference sequence). V was shortened by 0 bases and J by 4 bases, with 3 bases between the two germline ends. The CDR3 is 12 residues long. Written as DNA, the CDR3 is TGTGCCACCAGCAGAGATTCAGAGACCCAGTACTTC. Translated, it gives CATSRDSETQYF.

This CDR3 reads CASSPDRNYEQYF. The CDR3 DNA reads TGTGCCAGCAGCCCCGACAGGAACTACGAGCAGTACTTC. The chain joins TRBV9 to TRBJ2-7; D is possibly TRBD1 (6 bases). The CDR3 spans 13 residues. CDR1 and CDR2 from the germline V gene are SGDLS and YYNGEE. Trimming removed 4 bases at V and 3 bases at J, with 11 bases between.

The V call is TRBV21-1, the J call TRBJ2-3; the DNA was not compared with TRBD1, the D call given in the table. TRBV21-1 is flagged as a pseudogene. The CDR3 spans 14 residues. CDR3 sequence reads: CASSTQGPADTQYF. In nucleotides, the CDR3 is TGTGCCAGCAGCACCCAGGGCCCCGCAGATACGCAGTATTTT.

The chain couples TRBV2 to TRBJ2-3; TRBD2 might be the D (6 bases). CDR1 SNHLY and CDR2 FYNNEI come from the germline V gene. The length of the CDR3 is 13 residues. The V end lost 5 bases, the J end lost 3 bases, and 9 bases lay between the germline ends. CDR3 sequence (DNA): TGTGCCAGCAGTATGAGCGGGACAGATACGCAGTATTTT. It specifies CASSMSGTDTQYF.

The chain employs TRBV5-1 and TRBJ2-4; either TRBD1 or TRBD2 may fit D (5 bases each). The ends were cut back, 0 bases at V and 7 bases at J, with 11 bases in the middle. The CDR3 covers 14 residues. Germline V CDR1 and CDR2: SGHRS, YFSETQ. The CDR3 coding sequence is TGCGCCAGCAGCTTGGACGGGACCTGGAACATTCAGTACTTC. Translation: CASSLDGTWNIQYF.

This chain joins TRBV7-6 and TRBJ2-7; 8 bases are shared with TRBD2. With V trimmed by 2 bases and J by 3 bases, 9 bases remained unmatched. CDR1 and CDR2 from the germline V gene are SGHVS and FNYEAQ. The CDR3 has 16 residues. The CDR3 protein is CASSLSFSSGLYEQYF. DNA for the CDR3: TGTGCCAGCAGCTTAAGTTTTTCTAGCGGGCTCTACGAGCAGTACTTC.